This T cell receptor beta chain was sequenced during a study of T cells in localized non-small cell lung cancer. Germline CDR1 is LNHDA and CDR2 is SQIVND (reference sequence). The CDR3 length is 15 residues. V dropped 5 bases and J dropped 6 bases, with 16 bases sitting between them. The table came from immunoSEQ multiplex PCR; TCRdb's copy has only in-frame clones and leaves some out. The data show some 29,000 clones, with approximately 88% seen just once and under 7% held by the top ten. V is TRBV19 and J is TRBJ1-4; possibly TRBD1 for D (5 bases). Sample: peripheral blood, taken before any cancer treatment. This receptor was identified in a male donor at least 60 years old with stage I lung adenocarcinoma. The DNA of the CDR3 is TGTGCCAGTAGTCCAAACAGGCCTAGGGATGAAAAACTGTTTTTT. Translated: CASSPNRPRDEKLFF.